A single sample gave rise to the 30 T cell receptor beta chains below, sequenced in a study of cytomegalovirus exposure and HLA in healthy donors (dated by TCRdb to the late 2010s). Library preparation used the immunoSEQ multiplex PCR assay. For the multiplex PCR, a mixture combining 60 forward primers for TCR Vbeta segments and 13 reverse primers for TCR Jbeta segments was used. Drawn from immuneACCESS, this table holds only the in-frame rearrangements with V and J called that TCRdb kept. Clones are partly lost; checked studies trace under half to an unresolved V gene and leave the rest unexplained. Within this sample are about 130,000 clones, with approximately 74% of them counted one time only. The ten largest clones add up to around 4% of the sample. Sequenced input: PBMCs. The receptor source for this set is a man aged 40-49 years in good health and CMV-seropositive.

The chain combines TRBV15 with TRBJ2-1, with D possibly being TRBD2 (5 bases). Per the germline V gene, CDR1 is LNHNV and CDR2 is YYDKDF (reference sequence). The CDR3 length is 14 residues. V lost 1 base and J lost 5, with 9 bases in between. The CDR3 sequence is CATSRAGNNNEQFF. DNA of the CDR3: TGTGCCACCAGCAGAGCCGGGAATAACAATGAGCAGTTCTTC.

J is TRBJ1-5 and V is TRBV30, with 10 bases matching TRBD1. V lost 7 bases to trimming and J lost 6 bases; unmatched junction nucleotides: 12. Per germline, CDR1 GTSNPN and CDR2 SVGIG (reference sequence). CDR3 length equals 15 residues. The chain's CDR3 is CALRQGADSSQPQHF. The DNA of the CDR3 is TGTGCCTTGAGACAGGGGGCGGATTCTAGTCAGCCCCAGCATTTT.

J is TRBJ1-1 and V is TRBV7-2; maybe TRBD1 (5 bases). Germline CDR1 reads SGHTA; CDR2 reads FQGNSA. Trimming left V 5 bases short and J 4 bases short, with 14 bases between. CDR3 length: 14 amino acids. The CDR3 loop is CASSQGTQATEAFF. The CDR3 DNA is TGTGCCAGCAGCCAAGGGACTCAGGCCACTGAAGCTTTCTTT.

The chain recombines TRBV7-9 with TRBJ2-3, with 7 bases aligning to TRBD2. The CDR3 has 16 residues. V shed 1 base, J shed 2 bases, and the junction held 6 bases outside the gene matches. Germline CDR1 reads SEHNR; CDR2 reads FQNEAQ (reference sequence). The CDR3 region has the DNA TGTGCCAGCAGCTTAGGGACGGGAGGAGACACAGATACGCAGTATTTT. This translates into CASSLGTGGDTDTQYF.

The chain has TRBV6-4 and TRBJ1-6; D call uncertain. This CDR3 region has 14 residues. V lost 3 bases and J 6 bases, leaving 9 bases between the germline ends. In germline, CDR1 is MRHNA, CDR2 SNTAGT. The CDR3 region is CASSERHLNSPLHF. CDR3 in DNA: TGTGCCAGCAGTGAGAGGCACCTTAATTCACCCCTCCACTTT.

V and J are TRBV5-6 and TRBJ2-7, with 11 bases identical to TRBD1. CDR1 is SGHDT and CDR2 is YYEEEE in the germline V gene. This CDR3 region has 15 residues. V lost 2 bases to trimming and J lost 3 bases; unmatched junction nucleotides: 4. Here the CDR3 reads CASSFLGQGDYEQYF. The CDR3 DNA reads TGTGCCAGCAGCTTTCTGGGACAGGGGGACTACGAGCAGTACTTC.

This rearrangement joins TRBV6-5 to TRBJ1-5; 8 bases agree with TRBD1. V gave up 4 bases and J gave up 2 bases; unmatched junction bases: 4. CDR3 length: 15 amino acids. Germline assignment: CDR1 MNHEY and CDR2 SVGAGI. CDR3 region: CASSFRGLGNQPQHF. CDR3 bases: TGTGCCAGCAGTTTCAGGGGGCTTGGCAATCAGCCCCAGCATTTT.

This clone appeared a few times. The genes are TRBV6-1 and TRBJ1-3, with TRBD1 identical over 9 bases. The CDR3 loop spans 18 amino acids. The junction had 8 bases not matched to a gene; V was cut back by 2 bases and J by 0 bases. Germline V gives CDR1 MNHNS, CDR2 SASEGT. CDR3 sequence reads: CASSEIGTGKRSGNTIYF. CDR3 bases: TGTGCCAGCAGTGAAATAGGGACAGGGAAACGCTCTGGAAACACCATATATTTT.

The chain uses TRBV4-3 and TRBJ2-5; D may be TRBD2 (5 bases). The last part of the DNA fits TRBJ2-7 better; the J call may be wrong. From germline, CDR1 is LGHNA and CDR2 YSLEER. The CDR3 runs to 16 residues. CDR3 sequence reads: CASSSSLTISSYEQYF. In DNA, the CDR3 is TGCGCCAGCAGCTCTTCTCTGACTATAAGCTCCTACGAGCAGTACTTC.

The gene calls are TRBV15 and TRBJ1-2; D might be TRBD1 (6 bases). CDR1 is LNHNV and CDR2 is YYDKDF in the germline V gene (reference sequence). CDR3 length: 16 amino acids. V was shortened by 0 bases and J by 0 bases, with 11 bases between the two germline ends. CDR3 DNA: TGTGCCACCAGCAGAGATGTCCCAGGGGCTAACTATGGCTACACCTTC. It yields the protein CATSRDVPGANYGYTF.

The chain links TRBV4-2 to TRBJ2-3; 11 bases map to TRBD2. The CDR3 runs 19 residues. Per germline, CDR1 LGHNA and CDR2 YNFKEQ. V shed 4 bases, J shed 1 base, and the junction held 13 bases outside the gene matches. CDR3 in amino acids: CASSRAIAGGQVGTDTQYF. Here the CDR3 DNA reads TGTGCCAGCAGCCGAGCAATAGCGGGGGGGCAGGTCGGCACAGATACGCAGTATTTT.

J is TRBJ2-1 and V is TRBV12-5, with D perhaps TRBD2 (6 bases). Germline V lookup: CDR1 LGHNT, CDR2 FRNRAP. V was clipped by 0 bases and J by 7 bases, with 10 bases between them. The CDR3 covers 14 residues. The CDR3 region is CASGLVLRGNEQFF. The DNA of the CDR3 is TGTGCTAGTGGTTTGGTACTTCGGGGGAATGAGCAGTTCTTC.

The V gene is TRBV18, the J gene TRBJ1-1; D not resolved. This CDR3 region has 14 residues. The ends were cut back, 3 bases at V and 0 bases at J, with 8 bases in the middle. CDR1 and CDR2 (germline): KGHSH, LQKENI. The CDR3 DNA sequence: TGTGCCAGCTCACCGGCAGTTATGAACACTGAAGCTTTCTTT. As protein: CASSPAVMNTEAFF.

The V and J genes are TRBV10-3 and TRBJ1-6; 10 positions agree with TRBD1. Per germline, CDR1 ENHRY and CDR2 SYGVKD. CDR3 length equals 14 residues. V trimming: 8 bases; J trimming: 8 bases; junction bases outside the gene matches: 6. The CDR3 DNA reads TGTGCCATCCGGGACAGGGGTGAAGATTCACCCCTCCACTTT. Translation gives CAIRDRGEDSPLHF.

This chain uses TRBV10-3 with TRBJ2-2; no firm D call. Germline CDR1 ENHRY, CDR2 SYGVKD. V lost 3 bases to trimming and J lost 1 base, with 3 bases between them. The CDR3 totals 13 residues. The CDR3, as DNA: TGTGCCATCAGTGACGGGAACACCGGGGAGCTGTTTTTT. It yields the protein CAISDGNTGELFF.

This chain connects TRBV6-6 to TRBJ1-6; D unresolved. The CDR3 totals 10 residues. Trimming pared 8 bases from V and 8 bases from J, leaving 4 bases between. CDR1 is MNHNY, CDR2 SVGAGI, per germline (reference sequence). CDR3 amino acids: CASGHSPLHF. As DNA, the CDR3 is TGTGCCAGCGGGCATTCACCCCTCCACTTT.

This chain connects TRBV2 to TRBJ2-3; 10 nucleotides match TRBD2. Germline V gene data show CDR1 as SNHLY and CDR2 as FYNNEI. With 4 bases clipped from V and 2 bases from J, the junction kept 3 bases outside the gene matches. The CDR3 is made up of 15 amino acids. The CDR3 region is CASSAGTSATDTQYF. The CDR3 DNA reads TGTGCCAGCAGTGCCGGGACTAGCGCCACAGATACGCAGTATTTT. The full variable domain, with the rest looked up from reference TRBV2 and TRBJ2-3, is EPEVTQTPSHQVTQMGQEVILRCVPISNHLYFYWYRQILGQKVEFLVSFYNNEISEKSEIFDDQFSVERPDGSNFTLKIRSTKLEDSAMYFCASSAGTSATDTQYFGPGTRLTVL.

V usage is TRBV6-5 and J usage is TRBJ2-2; possible D gene TRBD1, 6 bases. Trimming cost V 7 bases and J 7 bases, with 13 bases left between them. CDR1 and CDR2 from the germline V gene are MNHEY and SVGAGI. This CDR3 comprises 13 residues. The CDR3 DNA reads as TGTGCCAGCAACCGGGACAATCGCGGGGAGCTGTTTTTT. Encoded protein: CASNRDNRGELFF.

The chain is built from TRBV27 and TRBJ2-3; TRBD2 is a possible D gene (7 bases). The V gene lost 5 bases and the J gene lost 1 base, with 19 bases spanning the gap. The CDR3 is made up of 17 amino acids. From germline, CDR1 is MNHEY and CDR2 SMNVEV (reference sequence). CDR3 in DNA: TGTGCCAGCAGTATCGGGCGGGGGCCTAGCGGCACAGATACGCAGTATTTT. Translated: CASSIGRGPSGTDTQYF.

The rearrangement links TRBV7-2 to TRBJ2-2; 7 positions agree with TRBD1. CDR3 length: 15 amino acids. With V trimmed by 2 bases and J by 1 base, 1 base remained unmatched. Looked up from germline, CDR1 is SGHTA and CDR2 is FQGNSA. The CDR3 sequence is CASSLRTGNTGELFF. In DNA, the CDR3 is TGTGCCAGCAGCTTAAGGACAGGGAACACCGGGGAGCTGTTTTTT.

This clone was detected only a few times. The V gene is TRBV29-1, the J gene TRBJ2-7; TRBD2 might be the D (6 bases). Germline CDR1 is SQVTM and CDR2 is ANQGSEA. The V gene lost 6 bases and the J gene lost 5 bases, with 11 bases spanning the gap. The CDR3 consists of 11 residues. The CDR3 loop reads CSVGGAHEQYF. As DNA, the CDR3 is TGCAGCGTGGGGGGTGCTCACGAGCAGTACTTC.

The chain combines TRBV5-1 with TRBJ2-5, with 7 bases identical to TRBD1. J was trimmed by 5 bases and V by 4 bases; bases with no gene match: 17. Germline lookup yields CDR1 SGHRS and CDR2 YFSETQ. The CDR3 length is 17 residues. Here the CDR3 reads CASSLTSNRGFGETQYF. The CDR3 DNA sequence: TGCGCCAGCAGCCTGACCTCTAACAGGGGTTTCGGGGAGACCCAGTACTTC.

This sequence joins TRBV27 and TRBJ2-7; 8 positions agree with TRBD1. The germline V gene has CDR1 MNHEY and CDR2 SMNVEV (reference sequence). The CDR3 loop spans 12 amino acids. Trimming removed 8 bases from V and 5 bases from J; junction bases left unmatched: 5. Here the CDR3 reads CASRTGLDEQYF. The CDR3 nucleotides read TGTGCCAGCCGGACAGGGCTCGACGAGCAGTACTTC.

V usage is TRBV12-5 and J usage is TRBJ2-2, with TRBD2 as a possible D gene (7 bases). The CDR3 totals 16 residues. Trimming stripped 4 bases from V and 2 bases from J, with 14 bases between. Germline CDR1 reads LGHNT; CDR2 reads FRNRAP. CDR3 bases: TGTGCTAGTGGTTGGACCGGGGGGCCTAACACCGGGGAGCTGTTTTTT. It is translated as CASGWTGGPNTGELFF.

The gene calls are TRBV19 and TRBJ1-1, with D hard to call. This CDR3 spans 13 amino acids. Trimming took 7 bases from V and 9 from J, leaving 18 bases between them. Germline V gives CDR1 LNHDA, CDR2 SQIVND (reference sequence). The CDR3 here is CASTLTRADQAFF. The CDR3 DNA reads TGTGCCAGTACCTTGACTAGGGCGGATCAAGCTTTCTTT.

The chain combines TRBV27 with TRBJ2-7; tentatively, D is TRBD2 (5 bases). Germline CDR1 MNHEY, CDR2 SMNVEV (reference sequence). V was pared by 1 base and J by 5 bases, with 6 bases between. The CDR3 spans 12 residues. This chain's CDR3 is CASSLYGDEQYF. The CDR3 DNA sequence: TGTGCCAGCAGTTTATACGGGGACGAGCAGTACTTC.

The sample holds one count of this clone. This chain joins TRBV4-2 and TRBJ2-1, with 7 bases that match TRBD2. The junction had 7 bases not matched to a gene; V was cut back by 2 bases and J by 3 bases. Germline-derived CDR1 and CDR2 are LGHNA and YNFKEQ. This CDR3 spans 16 amino acids. The CDR3 DNA is TGTGCCAGCAGCCAATTTAACCGGGACTACTACAATGAGCAGTTCTTC. The encoded protein is CASSQFNRDYYNEQFF.

The J gene is TRBJ2-4, the V gene TRBV14; D unclear. The V end was cut by 4 bases, the J end by 1 base, with 11 bases between. This CDR3 spans 15 amino acids. Germline CDR1 SGHDN, CDR2 FVKESK. CDR3 in amino acids: CASSPSQRAKNIQYF. CDR3 in DNA: TGTGCCAGCAGCCCTTCTCAGAGGGCCAAAAACATTCAGTACTTC.

CDR3 loop: CASSSRQGNYEQYF. The CDR3 nucleotides are TGTGCCAGCAGCTCACGACAGGGTAACTACGAGCAGTACTTC. The chain uses TRBV7-6 and TRBJ2-7; 7 bases line up with TRBD1. V dropped 4 bases and J dropped 3; count of bases not matched to a gene: 6. CDR3 length: 14 amino acids. Germline V gives CDR1 SGHVS, CDR2 FNYEAQ.

V is TRBV29-1 and J is TRBJ1-1, with unresolved D. CDR3 length equals 12 residues. Trimming shortened V by 3 bases and J by 1 base, and 6 bases separated the two germline ends. The germline V gene has CDR1 SQVTM and CDR2 ANQGSEA. This CDR3 reads CSVDGRNTEAFF. CDR3 DNA: TGCAGCGTTGACGGGAGGAACACTGAAGCTTTCTTT.